The TCR beta chain under discussion was sequenced for a study of a mutant IDH1 vaccine in newly diagnosed glioma. For the study at large: Investigators started vaccination 4-6 weeks after radiotherapy alone, or with temozolomide cycles. Treated patients comprised about 60% males and approximately 38% females, mean age roughly 43 years. Earlier treatment was radiotherapy, temozolomide, or both, with most getting both. Study-wide points: Vaccine-induced immune responses were detected in roughly 93% of patients.

Clones were read by immunoSEQ multiplex PCR, and TCRdb kept only the in-frame ones, dropping some. In the table there are 40,000 to 50,000 clones, around 81% of which are singletons. The CDR3 sequence is 15 residues long. Trimming shortened V by 7 bases and J by 6 bases, and 19 bases separated the two germline ends. Germline CDR1 is MDHEN and CDR2 is SYDVKM. In the case of this clone: Its antigen remains unidentified.

Time point indicated: week 23, last vaccination. The content of each vaccine dose was 300 ug of mutant IDH1 20-mer peptide, and topical imiquimod accompanied it. J is TRBJ1-5 and V is TRBV28, with D possibly being TRBD1 (5 bases). This receptor was taken from a middle-aged woman with glioma. Some clones in this sample may be carry-over from other donors' samples. This specimen was PBMCs, taken from a glioma patient whose treatment included an IDH1 peptide vaccine. Here the CDR3 DNA reads TGTGCCAGCACTCTCGAAGGGGCGTGGGTTCAGCCCCAGCATTTT. Translation gives CASTLEGAWVQPQHF.